The clone carrying this TCR beta chain was counted between two and nine times. The target antigen is unknown. These data belong to a study of T cells in Graves' hyperthyroidism and ophthalmopathy. Newly diagnosed hyperthyroidism, duration under 2 months, in patients aged 18 to 65. Reasons for excluding patients were uncontrolled infection, other autoimmune disease, pregnancy or lactation. Thyroid ultrasound, orbital computed tomography, clinical symptoms, and serum thyroxine and TRAb underpinned diagnoses. Regarding the study as a whole: Blood samples included most of the expanded thyroid clonotypes exceeding 0.001.

What was amplified from RNA transcripts were TCR beta CDR3 regions. First-round RT-PCR of the TCR CDR3 relied on the HTBI primer set. TCRdb called the multiplex PCR reads again in MiXCR, with one record for every CDR3 protein. The table includes approximately 700,000 distinct CDR3 sequences, approximately 16% detected once. Sequencing used blood. This receptor was identified in a man aged 18 to 30 with Graves' hyperthyroidism.

CDR3 amino acids: CASSIRWGADIYGYTF. The CDR3 bases are TGTGCCAGTAGTATAAGATGGGGCGCTGACATCTATGGCTACACCTTC. The chain couples TRBV19 to TRBJ1-2, with TRBD1 as a possible D gene (5 bases). The V end lost 2 bases, the J end lost 4 bases, and 17 bases lay between the germline ends. Germline assignment: CDR1 LNHDA and CDR2 SQIVND (reference sequence). This CDR3 has 16 residues. Filled out from reference TRBV19 and TRBJ1-2, the complete variable domain reads DGGITQSPKYLFRKEGQNVTLSCEQNLNHDAMYWYRQDPGQGLRLIYYSQIVNDFQKGDIAEGYSVSREKKESFPLTVTSAQKNPTAFYLCASSIRWGADIYGYTFGSGTRLTVV.